These 19 T cell receptor beta chains originate from one sample sequenced in a study of response to subunit inactivated influenza vaccine. TCRdb recomputed calls from the RT-PCR reads with MiXCR, one row per CDR3 protein. Here the sample spans under 800,000 distinct CDR3 sequences, roughly 14% being singletons. The source was PBMCs from blood, collected around 15 days before vaccination. The receptors stem from a man aged 45-65 years who received an inactivated influenza vaccine.

With respect to this clonotype: Since a much larger clone is just one base distant, this may be a read error. The chain links TRBV2 to TRBJ2-7; 8 bases line up with TRBD1. Trimming took 7 bases from V and 0 from J; bases not matched to a gene: 5. Germline CDR1 SNHLY, CDR2 FYNNEI. This CDR3 contains 14 residues. The CDR3 DNA sequence: TGTGCCAGCACTTGGACAGGGAGCTCCTACGAGCAGTACTTC. Translation: CASTWTGSSYEQYF.

Many counts were recorded for this clonotype. The CDR3 reads CSARDIGNTGELFF. DNA of the CDR3: TGCAGTGCTAGAGATATCGGGAACACCGGGGAGCTGTTTTTT. The rearrangement uses TRBV20-1 and TRBJ2-2; D is unclear. Per the germline V gene, CDR1 is DFQATT and CDR2 is SNEGSKA (reference sequence). Trimming shortened V by 0 bases and J by 1 base, and 6 bases separated the two germline ends. CDR3 length equals 14 residues.

A few counts support this clonotype. This sequence joins TRBV5-1 and TRBJ1-3; no definite D call. Trimming left V 4 bases short and J 0 bases short, with 8 bases between. The CDR3 is made up of 14 amino acids. Looked up from germline, CDR1 is SGHRS and CDR2 is YFSETQ. CDR3 amino acids: CASSEGISGNTIYF. The DNA for the CDR3 is TGCGCCAGCAGCGAGGGTATCTCTGGAAACACCATATATTTT.

This clonotype was detected ten times or more. The V call is TRBV5-1, the J call TRBJ2-5, with 10 bases lining up with TRBD2. V lost 4 bases to trimming and J lost 1 base; unmatched junction nucleotides: 13. The CDR3 has 18 amino acids. CDR1 SGHRS and CDR2 YFSETQ come from the germline V gene. The CDR3 nucleotides read TGCGCCAGCAGCCTTGGATATCGGGCTAGCGGGAGCCAAGAGACCCAGTACTTC. Protein product: CASSLGYRASGSQETQYF. The complete variable domain, with remaining parts taken from reference TRBV5-1 and TRBJ2-5, reads KAGVTQTPRYLIKTRGQQVTLSCSPISGHRSVSWYQQTPGQGLQFLFEYFSETQRNKGNFPGRFSGRQFSNSRSEMNVSTLELGDSALYLCASSLGYRASGSQETQYFGPGTRLLVL.

This rearrangement joins TRBV11-2 to TRBJ1-4; perhaps TRBD1 as D (6 bases). With 1 base removed from V and 8 bases from J, the gap between germline ends came to 14 bases. Germline V lookup: CDR1 SGHAT, CDR2 FQNNGV. The CDR3 runs 15 residues. The CDR3 nucleotides read TGTGCCAGCAGCTTAGGGCCACAGGGCAGGGAAAAACTGTTTTTT. This translates into CASSLGPQGREKLFF.

On this clonotype: A much bigger clone sits one base away, suggesting this may be a read error. The chain couples TRBV12-3 or TRBV12-4 to TRBJ2-7; TRBD1 agrees at 12 bases. V trimming: 3 bases; J trimming: 7 bases; junction bases outside the gene matches: 4. This CDR3 has 14 residues. CDR3 region: CASSLGTGGLEQYF. CDR3 nucleotides: TGTGCCAGCAGTTTGGGGACAGGGGGCTTAGAGCAGTACTTC.

In this sample, this clonotype turned up a few times. The CDR3 nucleotides are TGTGCCAGCAGCCTCCTGGGGGGCTCCCCTGAGCAGTTCTTC. Translating it yields CASSLLGGSPEQFF. The V call is TRBV28, the J call TRBJ2-1; D may be TRBD1 or TRBD2 (6 bases each). The V gene's germline CDR1 is MDHEN and CDR2 SYDVKM. Trimming removed 6 bases from V and 9 bases from J, with 18 bases in between. The CDR3 runs 14 residues.

A few counts support this clonotype. J is TRBJ1-1 and V is TRBV20-1; TRBD1 matches 9 bases. The CDR3 extends over 16 amino acids. CDR1 is DFQATT, CDR2 SNEGSKA, per germline (reference sequence). V lost 5 bases and J lost 1; bases outside the gene matches: 11. The CDR3 nucleotides are TGCAGTGCTCGTCACCGGGACAGGGCTTCGAACACTGAAGCTTTCTTT. Translation: CSARHRDRASNTEAFF.

This clonotype was seen repeatedly, ten times or more. The genes are TRBV4-2 and TRBJ2-1; 7 bases map to TRBD2. Germline-derived CDR1 and CDR2 are LGHNA and YNFKEQ. With V trimmed by 4 bases and J by 3 bases, 6 bases remained unmatched. The CDR3 sequence is 15 residues long. The CDR3 reads CASSRPGGSYNEQFF. As DNA, the CDR3 is TGTGCCAGCAGCCGACCCGGGGGGAGCTACAATGAGCAGTTCTTC.

This clonotype was observed at least ten times. The CDR3 bases are TGTGCCAGCAAAACCTCTGGGGCCAACGTCCTGACTTTC. Amino acid sequence: CASKTSGANVLTF. The V gene is TRBV12-3 or TRBV12-4, the J gene TRBJ2-6; D remains ambiguous. V gave up 7 bases and J gave up 0 bases, with 4 bases separating them. The CDR3 extends over 13 amino acids.

This clonotype was counted between two and nine times. The chain couples TRBV30 to TRBJ1-5, with D unclear. The CDR3 is 12 amino acids. Trimming stripped 5 bases from V and 4 bases from J, with 9 bases between. The V gene's germline CDR1 is GTSNPN and CDR2 SVGIG (reference sequence). The CDR3 region is CAWGQTNQPQHF. In DNA form, the CDR3 reads TGTGCCTGGGGGCAAACTAATCAGCCCCAGCATTTT.

This chain links TRBV5-1 with TRBJ2-3, with D uncertain. The germline CDR1 and CDR2 sequences are SGHRS and YFSETQ. The CDR3 has 14 amino acids. V dropped 0 bases and J dropped 2 bases, with 7 bases sitting between them. The CDR3 DNA follows: TGCGCCAGCAGCTTGGTTACAACCACAGATACGCAGTATTTT. Translating gives CASSLVTTTDTQYF. The complete variable domain, with remaining parts taken from reference TRBV5-1 and TRBJ2-3, reads KAGVTQTPRYLIKTRGQQVTLSCSPISGHRSVSWYQQTPGQGLQFLFEYFSETQRNKGNFPGRFSGRQFSNSRSEMNVSTLELGDSALYLCASSLVTTTDTQYFGPGTRLTVL.

This clonotype has a handful of counts. V and J are TRBV7-8 and TRBJ2-5; a possible D gene is TRBD2 (6 bases). The CDR3 consists of 14 residues. The V end was cut by 5 bases, the J end by 3 bases, with 13 bases between. The germline gives CDR1 SGHVS, CDR2 FQNEAQ. The CDR3 sequence is CASSRRWTKETQYF. CDR3 sequence (DNA): TGTGCCAGCAGCCGGAGGTGGACTAAAGAGACCCAGTACTTC.

In this sample, this clonotype turned up a few times. The CDR3 loop is CASSYSYYNEQFF. The CDR3 DNA sequence: TGTGCCAGCAGTTACAGCTACTACAATGAGCAGTTCTTC. V is TRBV12-3 or TRBV12-4 and J is TRBJ2-1; unclear D gene. Trimming pared 4 bases from V and 3 bases from J, leaving 7 bases between. This CDR3 is 13 amino acids long.

This clonotype was seen a handful of times. V gene TRBV7-2 combines with J gene TRBJ2-1; tentatively, D is TRBD1 (6 bases). Germline loops: CDR1 SGHTA, CDR2 FQGNSA. V dropped 6 bases and J dropped 2 bases, with 11 bases sitting between them. CDR3 length equals 14 residues. The CDR3 is CASRPRDTYNEQFF. CDR3 sequence (DNA): TGTGCCAGCAGACCCAGGGACACCTACAATGAGCAGTTCTTC.

This chain uses TRBV18 with TRBJ2-5, with 10 positions matching TRBD1. The V and J ends lost 4 bases and 5 bases, in that order; junction bases with no gene match: 7. The CDR3 covers 15 residues. Germline values: CDR1 KGHSH, CDR2 LQKENI. DNA of the CDR3: TGTGCCAGCTCACGTACCGGGACAGGGGATGAGACCCAGTACTTC. Its translation is CASSRTGTGDETQYF.

This clonotype was detected only a few times. The genes are TRBV12-3 or TRBV12-4 and TRBJ2-7; 10 positions match TRBD2. V shed 3 bases, J shed 2 bases, and the junction held 4 bases outside the gene matches. The CDR3 extends over 15 amino acids. Written as DNA, the CDR3 is TGTGCCAGCAGTTTGTCAGCGGGAGGGACCTACGAGCAGTACTTC. It yields the protein CASSLSAGGTYEQYF.

CDR3 DNA sequence: TGCGCCAGCAGCTTGGTAGCACATGAGCAGTTCTTC. It is translated as CASSLVAHEQFF. The rearrangement joins TRBV5-1 to TRBJ2-1; no firm D call. The CDR3 has 12 residues. Trimming left V 0 bases short and J 8 bases short, with 6 bases between. The germline V gene has CDR1 SGHRS and CDR2 YFSETQ.

The rearrangement uses TRBV7-9 and TRBJ2-5; D is perhaps TRBD1 or TRBD2 (5 bases each). Trimming took 5 bases from V and 9 from J, leaving 19 bases between them. CDR1 and CDR2 (germline): SEHNR, FQNEAQ (reference sequence). CDR3 length: 14 amino acids. The CDR3 DNA reads as TGTGCCAGCAGCCCGGGGACCGACAATGCGGCCCAGTACTTC. It codes for CASSPGTDNAAQYF.